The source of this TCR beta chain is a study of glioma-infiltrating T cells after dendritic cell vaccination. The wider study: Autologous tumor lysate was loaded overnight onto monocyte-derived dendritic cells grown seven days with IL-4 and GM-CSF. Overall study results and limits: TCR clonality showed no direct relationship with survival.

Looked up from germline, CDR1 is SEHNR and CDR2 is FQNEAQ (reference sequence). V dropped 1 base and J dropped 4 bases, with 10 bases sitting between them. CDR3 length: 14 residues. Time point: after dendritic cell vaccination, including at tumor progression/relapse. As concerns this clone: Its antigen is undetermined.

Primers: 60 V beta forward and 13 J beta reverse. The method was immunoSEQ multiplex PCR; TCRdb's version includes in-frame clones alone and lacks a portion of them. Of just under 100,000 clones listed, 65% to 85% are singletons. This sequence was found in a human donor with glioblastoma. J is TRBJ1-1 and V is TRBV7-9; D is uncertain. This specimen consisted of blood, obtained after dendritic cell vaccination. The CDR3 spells CASSLEGDGTEAFF. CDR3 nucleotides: TGTGCCAGCAGCTTAGAAGGAGATGGCACTGAAGCTTTCTTT. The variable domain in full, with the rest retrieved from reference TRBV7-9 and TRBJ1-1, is DTGVSQNPRHKITKRGQNVTFRCDPISEHNRLYWYRQTLGQGPEFLTYFQNEAQLEKSRLLSDRFSAERPKGSFSTLEIQRTEQGDSAMYLCASSLEGDGTEAFFGQGTRLTVV.